The T cell receptor (beta chain) described here comes from a study of shared clonotypes between healthy human individuals (dated by TCRdb to 2018 to 2021). Describing the broader study: The cohort comprised two women and a few men aged 18 to 49 years. Libraries were prepared and TCR repertoires were sequenced by different laboratories using diverse techniques, in order to increase sequencing depth and limit assay-specific biases. For each donor, CD4 naive and CD4 memory were each given three plates, CD8 naive was given two plates, and CD8 memory was given one plate. Each donor's leukapheresis produced roughly between roughly 0.85 and 9.5 billion PBMCs. To estimate repertoire size and how much clonotype sharing occurs between individuals, the study deeply sequenced the blood TCR repertoires of five healthy adults. Findings and caveats that apply to the study as a whole: When a handful of donors were compared, the shared fraction of clonotypes was about 5% for naive CD4, around 3.6% for naive CD8, roughly 2.3% for memory CD4, and roughly 0.43% for memory CD8. Pairwise subsampling led to the expectation that sequencing depth would affect the degree of clonotype sharing among donors. Higher generation probabilities were observed for clonotypes shared by all four sorted-subset donors than for non-shared clonotypes. Because the study included a small number of donors, the genetic and exposure-history diversity represented was limited. Incomplete sequencing was indicated by rarefaction of sorted-subset datasets, despite the large sequencing depth. Larger estimated clonotype richness was generally found for naive subsets than for memory subsets. Sampling was restricted to blood, and TCR repertoires in tissues likely differ from the TCR repertoires found in blood.

The donors were healthy, HIV-negative adults with no recently reported acute infections or vaccinations. Every donor was a Caucasian adult living in Nashville, Tennessee, USA. CD4+ T cells were enriched by magnetic negative selection; naive cells were then positively selected on CD45RA, and the negative fraction formed the memory subset. Blood was obtained by leukapheresis, after which PBMCs were separated by Ficoll-Histopaque density gradient centrifugation and cryopreserved in liquid nitrogen vapor phase. Analytical flow cytometry was used to check the purity and quantity of every magnetically sorted T cell population. Each sorted fraction had its genomic DNA isolated and then quantified by UV absorbance on a Nanodrop 2000c. Using the deep immunoSEQ assay, multiplex PCR amplified TCR CDR3 regions from genomic DNA. Extracted genomic DNA from each cell subset was distributed evenly across all wells of several immunoSEQ 96-well plates, and each plate was treated as a replicate. For sorted subsets, each replicate PCR was loaded with approximately 200 ng genomic DNA, equivalent to some 27,000 T cell genomes. Purified libraries were quantified with a Qubit 3.0 fluorometer, sized on a Bioanalyzer 2100, and re-quantified with the KAPA Library Quantification kit. Every immunoSEQ 96-well plate was sequenced on a dedicated single-read 150-cycle Illumina NextSeq 550 flow cell. As for the authors' bioinformatics: Because only junctional sequences without quality scores were contained in the immunoSEQ output, filtering matching that applied to full-length reads could not be performed. To assign V/J genes and CDR3, sequences were annotated using PyIR, a Python wrapper for IgBLAST v1.9, with IMGT germline references. Reads were filtered out if the reads had weak V/J assignments (E-value above 1e-6), no CDR3, stop codons, out-of-frame junctions, or ambiguous translated residues. V3J clonotypes were defined as sequences sharing an identical inferred V gene, J gene, and CDR3 amino acid sequence. Percentage overlap between repertoires was calculated by dividing the number of shared unique clonotypes by the size of the smaller repertoire. Repertoire richness was assessed with RTK rarefaction, the Chao1 estimator, and Recon v2.1 estimates of unobserved clonotypes. Generation probabilities were computed with OLGA for all TCRbeta clonotypes obtained by the gDNA method from several donors. What TCRdb holds here is the immuneACCESS table cut down to in-frame rearrangements. Part of the clones is not present; checked against another copy, under half of the missing clones reflect an unresolved V gene, and the others are unexplained. V, J and clone size derive from that table, while D and trimming were established from the DNA sequence. Counted in this sample were 2,500,000 or so clones; approximately 93% of them appeared once. The biggest ten clones account for more than 0.35% of the sample.

Taken from cysteine to phenylalanine, the CDR3 has 13 residues. CDR3 DNA only is kept here, 39 bases in frame from base 1. From a lookup of the germline V gene, CDR1 and CDR2 are SGHTA and FQGNSA. V loses 5 bases at its end and J loses 4 bases; junction bases beyond the gene matches: 4. A few counts support this clone. What antigen it recognizes has not been identified. No base quality values were provided; no much bigger clone lies one nucleotide off. Other DNA sequences in the same sample also yield this CDR3. The TCR originated in a man between 18 and 29 years old in good health. Some clones in this sample may be carry-over from other donors' samples. Sequencing input: naive CD4+ T cells from PBMCs. Per the publication, the cell subset or site label means: CD45RA+ positively selected. The chain is encoded by TRBV7-2 joined to TRBJ1-2, with 7 bases matching TRBD1. This receptor carries the CDR3 CASSPGGSYGYTF. In nucleotides, the sequence is TGTGCCAGCAGCCCAGGGGGTTCCTATGGCTACACCTTC.